Given below is one T cell receptor beta chain in context. What it binds is not known. These data come from a study of T cells in Graves' hyperthyroidism and ophthalmopathy. Points from the study as a whole: Blood also held most thyroid clonotypes expanded beyond 0.001.

RNA transcripts served as the template for amplifying TCR beta CDR3 regions. A set of HTBI primers served as the primers for a first-round RT-PCR of the TCR CDR3. TCRdb fed the multiplex PCR reads into MiXCR, producing one record per CDR3 protein. The profile shows 350,000 to 450,000 distinct CDR3 sequences, 15% to 20% of them singletons. The CDR3 has 14 amino acids. Germline loops: CDR1 MGHRA, CDR2 YSYEKL. The V end was cut by 3 bases, the J end by 5 bases, with 14 bases between. The blood sample predates any ophthalmopathy symptoms, coming from first hyperthyroidism diagnosis. The V and J genes are TRBV4-1 and TRBJ2-7; D ambiguous. The sequencing input was blood. This clonotype was sampled from a woman aged 25 to 39 with Graves' hyperthyroidism that later progressed to Graves' ophthalmopathy. Written as DNA, the CDR3 is TGCGCCAGCAGCCAGGCCGGTGTGATCGACGAGCAGTACTTC. Residues: CASSQAGVIDEQYF.